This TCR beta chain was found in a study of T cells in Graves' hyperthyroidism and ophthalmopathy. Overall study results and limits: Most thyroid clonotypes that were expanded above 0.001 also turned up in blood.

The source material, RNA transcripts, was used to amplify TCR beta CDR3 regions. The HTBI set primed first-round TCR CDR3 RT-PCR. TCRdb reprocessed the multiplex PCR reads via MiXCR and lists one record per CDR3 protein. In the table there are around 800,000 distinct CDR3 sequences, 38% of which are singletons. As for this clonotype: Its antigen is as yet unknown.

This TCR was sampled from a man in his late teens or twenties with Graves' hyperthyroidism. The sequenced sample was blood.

In DNA, the CDR3 is TGTGCCAGCAGCTTAGCCGGGACCTCTGGAAACACCATATATTTT. The encoded protein is CASSLAGTSGNTIYF. This chain connects TRBV7-9 to TRBJ1-3, with a possible D match to TRBD1 (5 bases). Trimming took off 0 bases at V and 0 bases at J, with 6 bases between the two ends. CDR1 is SEHNR, CDR2 FQNEAQ, per germline (reference sequence). This CDR3 is built from 15 residues.